The subject of this entry is one T cell receptor (beta chain). The V segment lost 4 bases and the J segment 0 bases; nucleotides outside the gene matches: 10. CDR3 length: 17 residues. Per the germline V gene, CDR1 is SGHDT and CDR2 is YYEEEE. The entry originates in a study of PD-L1 blockade in urothelial cancer. Across the study: Beginning at some point between 2013 and 2014, patients received atezolizumab, given as 1,200 mg intravenously every 3 weeks. Blood analysis occurred 3 weeks (second dose) and 6 weeks after treatment start.

Regarding time point: pretreatment peripheral blood. Sample contribution per patient ranged from 1 to 8, covering pretreatment and on-treatment. PCRs each included synthetic TCR analog templates spiked in. Sequencing used immunoSEQ multiplex PCR; TCRdb keeps in-frame clones, though not all of them. This table holds 60,000 or so clones, 65% to 90% found once. The TCR originated in a man between 65 and 85 years old with urothelial cancer. Specimen: PBMCs, collected around atezolizumab (anti-PD-L1) treatment. The genes are TRBV5-6 and TRBJ2-1; the match to TRBD2 covers 7 bases. CDR3 in amino acids: CASSLGWGTTSYNEQFF. The CDR3 coding sequence is TGTGCCAGCAGCCTCGGGTGGGGGACTACCTCCTACAATGAGCAGTTCTTC.